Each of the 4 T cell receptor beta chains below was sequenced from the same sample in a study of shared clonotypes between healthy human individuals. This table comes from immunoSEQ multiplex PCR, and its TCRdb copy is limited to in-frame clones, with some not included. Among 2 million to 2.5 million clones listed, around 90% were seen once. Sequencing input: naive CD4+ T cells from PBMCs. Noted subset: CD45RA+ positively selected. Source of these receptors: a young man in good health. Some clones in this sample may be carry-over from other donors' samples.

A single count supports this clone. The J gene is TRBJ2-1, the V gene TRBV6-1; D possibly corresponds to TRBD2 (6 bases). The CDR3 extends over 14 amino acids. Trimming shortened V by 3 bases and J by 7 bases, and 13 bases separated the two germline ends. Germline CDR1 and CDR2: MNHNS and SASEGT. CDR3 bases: TGTGCCAGCAGTGAGGGAGGTAGGGGAAATGAGCAGTTCTTC. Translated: CASSEGGRGNEQFF.

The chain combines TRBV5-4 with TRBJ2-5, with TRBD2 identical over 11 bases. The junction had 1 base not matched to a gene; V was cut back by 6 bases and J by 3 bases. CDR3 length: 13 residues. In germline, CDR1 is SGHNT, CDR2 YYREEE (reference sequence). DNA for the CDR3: TGTGCCAGCAAACTAGCGGGAGAAGAGACCCAGTACTTC. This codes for CASKLAGEETQYF.

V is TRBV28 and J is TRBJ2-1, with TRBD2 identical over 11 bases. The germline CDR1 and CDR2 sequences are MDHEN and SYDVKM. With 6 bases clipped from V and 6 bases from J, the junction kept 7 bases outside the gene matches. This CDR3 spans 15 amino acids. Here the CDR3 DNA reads TGTGCCAGCAGAACGGGACTAGCGGTTATCAATGAGCAGTTCTTC. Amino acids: CASRTGLAVINEQFF.

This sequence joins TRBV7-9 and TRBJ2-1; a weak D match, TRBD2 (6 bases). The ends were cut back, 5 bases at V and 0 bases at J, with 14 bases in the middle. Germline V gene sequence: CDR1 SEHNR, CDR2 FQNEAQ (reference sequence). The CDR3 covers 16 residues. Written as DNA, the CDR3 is TGTGCCAGCAGCCGAATGCGGGGACTCTCCTACAATGAGCAGTTCTTC. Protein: CASSRMRGLSYNEQFF.